A single sample gave rise to the 12 T cell receptor beta chains below, sequenced in a study of T cells after posttransplantation cyclophosphamide (dated by TCRdb to 2016 to 2018). Libraries were constructed by the immunoSEQ multiplex PCR assay. TCRdb limited this immuneACCESS table to in-frame rearrangements with V and J called. A share of clones is missing; checked studies link under half to unresolved V genes, and the rest is unexplained. The sample table lists some 20,000 clones, 95% to 98% of them with a count of one. 0.15% to 0.2% of the sample is in the top ten clones. Naive T cells were defined as viable CD3+CD4+ or CD3+CD8+ cells that were CCR7+CD45RA+CD45RO-CD95-CD27+CD28+. The material sequenced was naive CD4+ T cells sorted from PBMCs. Source of these receptors: a man aged 35 to 55 in good health, CMV-negative, and a related stem cell transplant donor.

The V and J genes are TRBV28 and TRBJ2-7, with 7 bases identical to TRBD1. The CDR3 is made up of 13 amino acids. Germline V gene lookup returns CDR1 MDHEN and CDR2 SYDVKM. V trimming: 7 bases; J trimming: 6 bases; junction bases outside the gene matches: 9. CDR3 coding DNA: TGTGCCAGCAAAACAGGGGATTGGGGCGAGCAGTACTTC. Amino acids: CASKTGDWGEQYF.

The rearrangement uses TRBV6-5 and TRBJ2-7, with a possible D match to TRBD1 (6 bases). The CDR3 is 13 residues long. In germline, CDR1 is MNHEY, CDR2 SVGAGI. Trimming shortened V by 6 bases and J by 4 bases, and 13 bases separated the two germline ends. This CDR3 is CASRRGGVYEQYF. CDR3 bases: TGTGCCAGCAGGAGAGGGGGAGTGTACGAGCAGTACTTC.

V gene TRBV29-1 combines with J gene TRBJ2-6; 10 positions agree with TRBD2. Per germline, CDR1 SQVTM and CDR2 ANQGSEA. V was pared by 6 bases and J by 0 bases, with 8 bases of the junction left unmatched. The CDR3 spans 17 residues. CDR3 DNA: TGCAGCGTCCGACTAGCGGGCGCCTACTCTGGGGCCAACGTCCTGACTTTC. Its protein is CSVRLAGAYSGANVLTF.

The chain links TRBV12-5 to TRBJ1-5; no firm D call. CDR1 and CDR2 from the germline V gene are LGHNT and FRNRAP. This CDR3 region has 13 residues. V lost 5 bases and J 3 bases, leaving 8 bases between the germline ends. Here the CDR3 DNA reads TGTGCTAGTGGTCTAGGCAACAATCAGCCCCAGCATTTT. This sequence encodes CASGLGNNQPQHF.

The chain recombines TRBV10-3 with TRBJ2-7; D is perhaps TRBD2 (5 bases). The germline V and J ends were trimmed by 4 bases and 0 bases, with 10 bases remaining between them. From germline, CDR1 is ENHRY and CDR2 SYGVKD. This CDR3 is built from 14 residues. CDR3 residues: CAISGVRGSYEQYF. DNA for the CDR3: TGTGCCATCAGTGGAGTTCGGGGCTCCTACGAGCAGTACTTC.

V is TRBV5-1 and J is TRBJ1-1, with TRBD1 matching 7 bases. The CDR3 is 17 residues long. The V segment lost 1 base and the J segment 0 bases; nucleotides outside the gene matches: 9. CDR1 and CDR2 (germline): SGHRS, YFSETQ. CDR3 sequence: CASSLQTGALLNTEAFF. In nucleotides, the CDR3 is TGCGCCAGCAGCTTGCAAACAGGGGCCCTACTGAACACTGAAGCTTTCTTT.

V usage is TRBV29-1 and J usage is TRBJ1-3; 10 bases map to TRBD1. This CDR3 is built from 15 residues. Germline loops: CDR1 SQVTM, CDR2 ANQGSEA. V lost 6 bases to trimming and J lost 0 bases; unmatched junction nucleotides: 5. CDR3 region: CSVGTGASSGNTIYF. DNA of the CDR3: TGCAGCGTCGGGACAGGGGCTTCCTCTGGAAACACCATATATTTT.

V gene TRBV2 combines with J gene TRBJ2-1; 7 nucleotides align to TRBD2. Germline trimming cut 2 bases from V and 4 bases from J; bases unmatched to any gene: 8. In germline, CDR1 is SNHLY, CDR2 FYNNEI. The CDR3 spans 16 residues. The CDR3 coding sequence is TGTGCCAGCAGTGAAAACGGCGGGAGAGGGTACAATGAGCAGTTCTTC. This sequence encodes CASSENGGRGYNEQFF. Full variable domain (missing parts from reference TRBV2 and TRBJ2-1): EPEVTQTPSHQVTQMGQEVILRCVPISNHLYFYWYRQILGQKVEFLVSFYNNEISEKSEIFDDQFSVERPDGSNFTLKIRSTKLEDSAMYFCASSENGGRGYNEQFFGPGTRLTVL.

The rearrangement links TRBV18 to TRBJ1-5; 7 nucleotides align to TRBD1. V shed 5 bases and J 9 bases; nucleotides not matched to a gene: 10. Germline V gene sequence: CDR1 KGHSH, CDR2 LQKENI. The CDR3 length is 14 residues. For the CDR3, the DNA is TGTGCCAGCTCATCGACAACAGGGGAAGGGCCCCAGCATTTT. This codes for CASSSTTGEGPQHF.

This clone was detected only once. V usage is TRBV28 and J usage is TRBJ2-7, with a tentative D call TRBD2 (5 bases). This CDR3 region has 15 residues. Per germline, CDR1 MDHEN and CDR2 SYDVKM. V gave up 5 bases and J gave up 0 bases, with 14 bases separating them. CDR3 nucleotide sequence: TGTGCCAGCAGTCCAGGACTGAGGAGCTCCTACGAGCAGTACTTC. It encodes CASSPGLRSSYEQYF.

This clone was seen just once. V gene TRBV28 combines with J gene TRBJ2-1, with 10 bases fitting TRBD2. V was pared by 7 bases and J by 4 bases, with 13 bases of the junction left unmatched. The CDR3 is made up of 17 amino acids. In germline, CDR1 is MDHEN, CDR2 SYDVKM. CDR3 loop: CASILGGAGGGYNEQFF. CDR3 sequence (DNA): TGTGCCAGCATCCTTGGGGGAGCGGGAGGGGGGTACAATGAGCAGTTCTTC.

The chain employs TRBV7-2 and TRBJ2-2; 9 nucleotides line up with TRBD1. Germline trimming cut 5 bases from V and 5 bases from J; bases unmatched to any gene: 6. The CDR3 has 15 amino acids. Germline V lookup: CDR1 SGHTA, CDR2 FQGNSA. In DNA form, the CDR3 reads TGTGCCAGCAGCCGCAGGACAGGGGTTACCGGGGAGCTGTTTTTT. Protein product: CASSRRTGVTGELFF.